Listed here is a single T cell receptor (beta chain). TCRdb keeps only in-frame clones here, not all; method: immunoSEQ multiplex PCR. The sample records tens of thousands of clones, 85% to 95% being singletons. Trimming cost V 1 base and J 4 bases, with 3 bases left between them. Looked up from germline, CDR1 is LNHNV and CDR2 is YYDKDF (reference sequence). This CDR3 has 12 residues. The data originate from a study of T cell changes during pregnancy in multiple sclerosis. This material consisted of peripheral blood, taken after pregnancy. This sequence originates from a female donor with multiple sclerosis, enrolled in a pregnancy study. This chain uses TRBV15 with TRBJ2-3, with no clear D. CDR3 nucleotides: TGTGCCACCAGCAGAGGAGCAGATACGCAGTATTTT. Its protein product is CATSRGADTQYF.